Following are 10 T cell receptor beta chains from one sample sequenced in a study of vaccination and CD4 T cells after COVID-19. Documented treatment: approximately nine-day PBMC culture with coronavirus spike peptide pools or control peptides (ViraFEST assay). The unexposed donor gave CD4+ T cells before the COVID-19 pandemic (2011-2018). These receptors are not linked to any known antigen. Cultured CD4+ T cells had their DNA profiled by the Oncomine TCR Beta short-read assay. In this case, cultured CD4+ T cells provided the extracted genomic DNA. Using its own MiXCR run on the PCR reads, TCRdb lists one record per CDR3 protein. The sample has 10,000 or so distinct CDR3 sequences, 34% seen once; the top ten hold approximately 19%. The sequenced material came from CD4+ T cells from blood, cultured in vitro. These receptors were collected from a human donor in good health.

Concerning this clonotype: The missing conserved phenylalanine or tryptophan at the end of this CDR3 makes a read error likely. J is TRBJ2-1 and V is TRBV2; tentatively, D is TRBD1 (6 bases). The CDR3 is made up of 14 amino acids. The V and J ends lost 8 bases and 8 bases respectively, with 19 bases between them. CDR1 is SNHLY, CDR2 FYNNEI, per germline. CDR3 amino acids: CASREGNYRDEQFL. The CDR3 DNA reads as TGTGCCAGCCGCGAAGGTAACTACAGGGATGAGCAGTTCCTC.

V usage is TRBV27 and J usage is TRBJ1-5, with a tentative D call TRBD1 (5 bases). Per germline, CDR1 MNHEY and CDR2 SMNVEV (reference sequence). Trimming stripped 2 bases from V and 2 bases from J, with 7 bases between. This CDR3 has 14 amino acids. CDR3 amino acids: CASSLVGGNQPQHF. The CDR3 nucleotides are TGTGCCAGCAGTTTAGTAGGGGGCAATCAGCCCCAGCATTTT.

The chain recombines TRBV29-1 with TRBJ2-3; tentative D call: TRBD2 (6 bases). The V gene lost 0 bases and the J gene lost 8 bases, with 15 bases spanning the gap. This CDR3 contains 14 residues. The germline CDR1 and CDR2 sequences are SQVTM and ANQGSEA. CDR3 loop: CSVEDLSGRVTQYF. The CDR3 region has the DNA TGCAGCGTTGAAGACTTGAGCGGGCGTGTTACGCAGTATTTT.

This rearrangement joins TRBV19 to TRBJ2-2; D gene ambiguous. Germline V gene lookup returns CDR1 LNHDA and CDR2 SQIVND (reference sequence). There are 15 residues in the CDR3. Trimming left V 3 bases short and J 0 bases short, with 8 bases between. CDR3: CASSIGHSNTGELFF. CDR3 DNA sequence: TGTGCCAGTAGTATTGGTCACTCGAACACCGGGGAGCTGTTTTTT.

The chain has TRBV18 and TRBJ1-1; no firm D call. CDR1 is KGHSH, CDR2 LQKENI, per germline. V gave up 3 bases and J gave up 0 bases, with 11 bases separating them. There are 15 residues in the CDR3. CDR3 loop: CASSPIPAMNTEAFF. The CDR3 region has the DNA TGTGCCAGCTCACCCATACCGGCCATGAACACTGAAGCTTTCTTT.

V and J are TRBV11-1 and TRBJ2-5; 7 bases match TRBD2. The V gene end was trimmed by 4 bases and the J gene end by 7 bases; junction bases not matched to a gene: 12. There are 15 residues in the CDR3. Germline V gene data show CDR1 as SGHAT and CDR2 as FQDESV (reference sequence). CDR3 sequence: CASSWDRAGVVTQYF. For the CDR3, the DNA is TGTGCCAGCAGCTGGGACCGGGCGGGAGTTGTGACCCAGTACTTC.

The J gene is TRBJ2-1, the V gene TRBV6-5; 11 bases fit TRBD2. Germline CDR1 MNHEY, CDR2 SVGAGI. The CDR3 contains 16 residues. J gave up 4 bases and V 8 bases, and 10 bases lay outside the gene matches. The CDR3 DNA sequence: TGTGCCAGCGGTTTAGCCGGGACTAGCGGTTACAATGAGCAGTTCTTC. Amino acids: CASGLAGTSGYNEQFF.

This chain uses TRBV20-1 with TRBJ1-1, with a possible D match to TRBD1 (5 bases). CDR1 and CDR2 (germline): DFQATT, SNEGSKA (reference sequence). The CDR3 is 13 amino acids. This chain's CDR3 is CTASPFRGTEAFF. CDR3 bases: TGCACCGCTAGTCCCTTTAGGGGCACTGAAGCTTTCTTT.

The CDR3 here is CASRGGYEQYF. CDR3 nucleotides: TGTGCCAGCAGGGGAGGGTACGAGCAGTACTTC. J is TRBJ2-7 and V is TRBV28; 7 bases are shared with TRBD2. CDR1 is MDHEN and CDR2 is SYDVKM in the germline V gene. V was clipped by 6 bases and J by 4 bases; unmatched bases: 0. The CDR3 covers 11 residues.

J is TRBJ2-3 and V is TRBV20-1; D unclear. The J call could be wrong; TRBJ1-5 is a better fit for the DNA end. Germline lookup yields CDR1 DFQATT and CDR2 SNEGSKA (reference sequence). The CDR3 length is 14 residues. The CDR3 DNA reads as TGCAGTGCTAGACCGCCCACGGCCACAGATACGCAGCATTTT. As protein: CSARPPTATDTQHF.